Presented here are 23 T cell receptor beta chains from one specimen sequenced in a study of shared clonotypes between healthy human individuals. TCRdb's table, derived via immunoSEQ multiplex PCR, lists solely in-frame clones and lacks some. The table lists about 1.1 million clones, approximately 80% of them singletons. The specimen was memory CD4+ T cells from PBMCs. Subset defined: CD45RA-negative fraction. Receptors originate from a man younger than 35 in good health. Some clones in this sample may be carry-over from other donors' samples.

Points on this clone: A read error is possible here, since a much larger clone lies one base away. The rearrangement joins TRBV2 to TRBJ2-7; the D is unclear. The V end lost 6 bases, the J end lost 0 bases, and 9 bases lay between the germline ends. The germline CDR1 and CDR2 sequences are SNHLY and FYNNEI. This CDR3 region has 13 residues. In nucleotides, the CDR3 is TGTGCCAGCAGACCGGGCAGCTCCTACGAGCAGTACTTC. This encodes CASRPGSSYEQYF.

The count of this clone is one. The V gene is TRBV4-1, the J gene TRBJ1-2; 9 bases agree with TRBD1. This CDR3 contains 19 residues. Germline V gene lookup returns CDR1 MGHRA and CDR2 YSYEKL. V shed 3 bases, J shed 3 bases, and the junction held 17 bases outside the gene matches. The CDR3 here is CASSHYAPLGQGRDYGYTF. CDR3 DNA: TGCGCCAGCAGCCATTACGCCCCGCTTGGACAGGGGCGGGACTATGGCTACACCTTC.

The CDR3 loop reads CASSLEWNEQFF. CDR3 nucleotides: TGTGCCAGCAGCTTGGAGTGGAATGAGCAGTTCTTC. This chain links TRBV7-8 with TRBJ2-1; D call uncertain. Trimming took off 3 bases at V and 7 bases at J, with 7 bases between the two ends. Germline CDR1 and CDR2: SGHVS and FQNEAQ. This CDR3 region has 12 residues.

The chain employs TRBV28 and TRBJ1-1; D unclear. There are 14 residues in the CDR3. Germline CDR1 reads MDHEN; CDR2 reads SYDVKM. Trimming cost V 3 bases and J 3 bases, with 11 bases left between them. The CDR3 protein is CASSLASGYTEAFF. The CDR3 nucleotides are TGTGCCAGCAGTTTGGCCTCCGGCTACACTGAAGCTTTCTTT.

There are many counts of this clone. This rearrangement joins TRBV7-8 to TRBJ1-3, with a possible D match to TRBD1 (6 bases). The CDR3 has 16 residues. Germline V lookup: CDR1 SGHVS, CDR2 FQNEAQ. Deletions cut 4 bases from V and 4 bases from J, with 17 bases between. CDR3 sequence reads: CASSSPLGGGGNTIYF. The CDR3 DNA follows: TGTGCCAGCAGCTCCCCATTGGGGGGCGGGGGAAACACCATATATTTT.

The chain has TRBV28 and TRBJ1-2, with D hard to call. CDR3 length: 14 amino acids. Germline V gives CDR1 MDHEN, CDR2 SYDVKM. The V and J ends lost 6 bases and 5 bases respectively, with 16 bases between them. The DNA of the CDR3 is TGTGCCAGCAGCCGAGTTGGGCATCGGTATGGCTACACCTTC. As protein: CASSRVGHRYGYTF.

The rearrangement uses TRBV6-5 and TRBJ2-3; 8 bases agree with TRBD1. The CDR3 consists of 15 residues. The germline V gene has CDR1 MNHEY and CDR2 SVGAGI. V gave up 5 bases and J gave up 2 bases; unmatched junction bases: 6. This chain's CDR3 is CASSPQTGATDTQYF. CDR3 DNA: TGTGCCAGCAGTCCCCAGACAGGGGCCACAGATACGCAGTATTTT.

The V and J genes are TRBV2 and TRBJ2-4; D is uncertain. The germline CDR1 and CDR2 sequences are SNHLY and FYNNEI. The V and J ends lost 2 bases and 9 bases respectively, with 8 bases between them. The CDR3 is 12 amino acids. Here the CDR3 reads CASSESASIQYF. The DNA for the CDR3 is TGTGCCAGCAGTGAATCTGCGTCCATTCAGTACTTC.

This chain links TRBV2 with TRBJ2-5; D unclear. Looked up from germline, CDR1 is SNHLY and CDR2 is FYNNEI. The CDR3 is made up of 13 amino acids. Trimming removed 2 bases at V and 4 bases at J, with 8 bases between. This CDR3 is CASSEQLRETQYF. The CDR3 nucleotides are TGTGCCAGCAGTGAACAGCTGAGAGAGACCCAGTACTTC. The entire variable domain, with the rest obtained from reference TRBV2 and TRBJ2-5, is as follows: EPEVTQTPSHQVTQMGQEVILRCVPISNHLYFYWYRQILGQKVEFLVSFYNNEISEKSEIFDDQFSVERPDGSNFTLKIRSTKLEDSAMYFCASSEQLRETQYFGPGTRLLVL.

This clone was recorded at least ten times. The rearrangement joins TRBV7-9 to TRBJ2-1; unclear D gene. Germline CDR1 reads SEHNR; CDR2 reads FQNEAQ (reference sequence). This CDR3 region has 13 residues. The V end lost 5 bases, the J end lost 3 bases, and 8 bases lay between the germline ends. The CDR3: CASSEDGYNEQFF. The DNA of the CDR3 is TGTGCCAGCAGCGAAGACGGCTACAATGAGCAGTTCTTC.

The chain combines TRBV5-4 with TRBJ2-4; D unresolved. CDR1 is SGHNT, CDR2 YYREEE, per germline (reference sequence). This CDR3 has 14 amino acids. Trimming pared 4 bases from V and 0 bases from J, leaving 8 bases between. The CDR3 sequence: CASSPASAKNIQYF. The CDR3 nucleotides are TGTGCCAGCAGCCCGGCTTCAGCCAAAAACATTCAGTACTTC. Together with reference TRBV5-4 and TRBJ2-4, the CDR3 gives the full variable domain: ETGVTQSPTHLIKTRGQQVTLRCSSQSGHNTVSWYQQALGQGPQFIFQYYREEENGRGNFPPRFSGLQFPNYSSELNVNALELDDSALYLCASSPASAKNIQYFGAGTRLSVL.

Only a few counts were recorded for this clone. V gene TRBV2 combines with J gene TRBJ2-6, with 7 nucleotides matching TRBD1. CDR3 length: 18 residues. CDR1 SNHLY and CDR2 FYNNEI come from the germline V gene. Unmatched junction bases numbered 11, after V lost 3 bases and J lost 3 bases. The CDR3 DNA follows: TGTGCCAGCAGTGACGGTCCCGGGACAGTCTTTGGGGCCAACGTCCTGACTTTC. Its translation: CASSDGPGTVFGANVLTF.

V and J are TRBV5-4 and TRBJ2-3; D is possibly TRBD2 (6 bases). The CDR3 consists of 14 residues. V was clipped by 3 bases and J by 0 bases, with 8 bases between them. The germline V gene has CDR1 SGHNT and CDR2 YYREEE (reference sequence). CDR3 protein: CASSWDSSTDTQYF. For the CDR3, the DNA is TGTGCCAGCAGCTGGGACTCTAGCACAGATACGCAGTATTTT.

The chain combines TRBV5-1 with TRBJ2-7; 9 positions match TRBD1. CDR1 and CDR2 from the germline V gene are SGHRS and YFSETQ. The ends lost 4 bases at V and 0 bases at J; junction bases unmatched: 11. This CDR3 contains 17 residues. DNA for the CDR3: TGCGCCAGCAGCCTGGGACAGGGTGGGTCTCTCTCCTACGAGCAGTACTTC. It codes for CASSLGQGGSLSYEQYF.

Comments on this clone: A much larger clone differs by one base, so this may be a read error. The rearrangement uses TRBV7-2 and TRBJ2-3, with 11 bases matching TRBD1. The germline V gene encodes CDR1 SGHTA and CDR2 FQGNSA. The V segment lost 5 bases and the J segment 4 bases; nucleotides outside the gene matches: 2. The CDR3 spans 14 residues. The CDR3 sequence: CASSPGQGADTQYF. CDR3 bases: TGTGCCAGCAGCCCGGGACAGGGGGCAGATACGCAGTATTTT.

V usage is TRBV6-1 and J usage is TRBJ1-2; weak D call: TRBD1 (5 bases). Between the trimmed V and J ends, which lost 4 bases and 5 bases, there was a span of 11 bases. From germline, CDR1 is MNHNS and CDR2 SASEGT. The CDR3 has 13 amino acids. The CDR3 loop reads CASSAQVVYGYTF. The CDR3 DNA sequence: TGTGCCAGCAGTGCACAGGTTGTTTATGGCTACACCTTC.

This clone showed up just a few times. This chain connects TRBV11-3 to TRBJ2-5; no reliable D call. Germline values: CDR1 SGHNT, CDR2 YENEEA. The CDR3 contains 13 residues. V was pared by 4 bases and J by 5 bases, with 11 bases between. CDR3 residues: CASSSSRGETQYF. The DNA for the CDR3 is TGTGCCAGCAGCTCCAGTCGTGGGGAGACCCAGTACTTC.

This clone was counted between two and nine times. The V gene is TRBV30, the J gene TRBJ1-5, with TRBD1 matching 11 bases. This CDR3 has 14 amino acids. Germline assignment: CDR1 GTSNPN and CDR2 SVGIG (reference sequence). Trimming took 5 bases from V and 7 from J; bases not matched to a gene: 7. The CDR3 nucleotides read TGTGCCTGGGGCGGACAGGGGGCAAAGCAGCCCCAGCATTTT. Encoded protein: CAWGGQGAKQPQHF.

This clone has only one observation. CDR3 bases: TGTGCCAGCAGTAGCAGGGGGCAAAGCGGGGAGCTGTTTTTT. Translation: CASSSRGQSGELFF. The V gene is TRBV6-5, the J gene TRBJ2-2; 8 positions match TRBD1. This CDR3 has 14 amino acids. With 5 bases clipped from V and 7 bases from J, the junction kept 6 bases outside the gene matches. Germline V gene lookup returns CDR1 MNHEY and CDR2 SVGAGI.

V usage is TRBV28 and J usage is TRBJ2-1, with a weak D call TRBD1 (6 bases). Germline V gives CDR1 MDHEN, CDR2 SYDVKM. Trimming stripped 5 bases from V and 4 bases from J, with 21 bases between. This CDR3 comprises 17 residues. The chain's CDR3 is CASSLELGQLIYNEQFF. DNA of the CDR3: TGTGCCAGCAGTCTTGAACTTGGACAGCTGATTTACAATGAGCAGTTCTTC.

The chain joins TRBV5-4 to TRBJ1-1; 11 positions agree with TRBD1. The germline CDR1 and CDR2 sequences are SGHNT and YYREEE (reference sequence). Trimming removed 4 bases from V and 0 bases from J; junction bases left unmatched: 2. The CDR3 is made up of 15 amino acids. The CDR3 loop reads CASSRGQGVNTEAFF. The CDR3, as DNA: TGTGCCAGCAGCAGGGGACAGGGGGTGAACACTGAAGCTTTCTTT.

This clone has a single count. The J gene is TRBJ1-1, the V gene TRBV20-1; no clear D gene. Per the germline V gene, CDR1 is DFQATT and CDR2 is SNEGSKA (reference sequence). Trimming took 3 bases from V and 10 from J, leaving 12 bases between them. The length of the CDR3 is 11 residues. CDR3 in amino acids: CSASGAAGAFF. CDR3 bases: TGCAGTGCTAGCGGCGCAGCGGGAGCTTTCTTT.

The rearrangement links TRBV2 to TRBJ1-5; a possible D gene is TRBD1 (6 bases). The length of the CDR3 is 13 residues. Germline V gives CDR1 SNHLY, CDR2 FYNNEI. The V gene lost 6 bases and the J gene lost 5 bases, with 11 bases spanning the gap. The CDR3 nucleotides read TGTGCCAGCAGGGCGGACAGCCATCAGCCCCAGCATTTT. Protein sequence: CASRADSHQPQHF.